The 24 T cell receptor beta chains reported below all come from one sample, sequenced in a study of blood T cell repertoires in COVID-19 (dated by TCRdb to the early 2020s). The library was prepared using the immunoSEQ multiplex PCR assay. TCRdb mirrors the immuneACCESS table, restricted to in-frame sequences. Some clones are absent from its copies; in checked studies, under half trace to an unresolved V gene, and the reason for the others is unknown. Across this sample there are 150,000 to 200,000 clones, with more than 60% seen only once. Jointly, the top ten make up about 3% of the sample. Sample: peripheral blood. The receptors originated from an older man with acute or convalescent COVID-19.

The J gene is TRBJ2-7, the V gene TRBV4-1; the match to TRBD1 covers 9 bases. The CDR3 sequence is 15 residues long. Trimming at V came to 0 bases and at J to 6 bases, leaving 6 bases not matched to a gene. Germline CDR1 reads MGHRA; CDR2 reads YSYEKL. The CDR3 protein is CASSQDRDRESEQYF. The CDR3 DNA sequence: TGCGCCAGCAGCCAAGATCGGGACAGGGAAAGCGAGCAGTACTTC.

In nucleotides, the CDR3 is TGTGCCATCAGTGAGTTCAGCGGAAGCACAGATACGCAGTATTTT. Amino acid sequence: CAISEFSGSTDTQYF. The chain uses TRBV10-3 and TRBJ2-3; a possible D gene is TRBD2 (5 bases). This CDR3 spans 15 amino acids. CDR1 ENHRY and CDR2 SYGVKD come from the germline V gene. Trimming shortened V by 1 base and J by 0 bases, and 8 bases separated the two germline ends.

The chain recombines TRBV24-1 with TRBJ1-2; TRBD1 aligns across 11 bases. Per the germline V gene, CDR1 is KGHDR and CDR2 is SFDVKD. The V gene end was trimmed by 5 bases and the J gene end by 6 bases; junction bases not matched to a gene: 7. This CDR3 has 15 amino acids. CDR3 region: CATSGRDRGRDGYTF. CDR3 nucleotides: TGTGCCACCAGTGGCCGGGACAGGGGGAGGGATGGCTACACCTTC.

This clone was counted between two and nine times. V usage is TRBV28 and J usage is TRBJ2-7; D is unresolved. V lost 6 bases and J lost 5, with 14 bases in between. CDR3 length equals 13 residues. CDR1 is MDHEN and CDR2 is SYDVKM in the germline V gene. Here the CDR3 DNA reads TGTGCCAGCAGCCCAGCGTTAACGAACGAGCAGTACTTC. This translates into CASSPALTNEQYF.

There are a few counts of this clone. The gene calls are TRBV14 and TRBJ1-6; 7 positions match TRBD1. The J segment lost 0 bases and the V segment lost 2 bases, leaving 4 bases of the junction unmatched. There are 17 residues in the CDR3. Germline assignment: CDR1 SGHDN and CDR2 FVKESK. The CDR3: CASSQRGGNSYNSPLHF. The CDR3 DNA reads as TGTGCCAGCAGCCAAAGAGGGGGCAACTCCTATAATTCACCCCTCCACTTT. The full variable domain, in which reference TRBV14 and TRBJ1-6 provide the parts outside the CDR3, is EAGVTQFPSHSVIEKGQTVTLRCDPISGHDNLYWYRRVMGKEIKFLLHFVKESKQDESGMPNNRFLAERTGGTYSTLKVQPAELEDSGVYFCASSQRGGNSYNSPLHFGNGTRLTVT.

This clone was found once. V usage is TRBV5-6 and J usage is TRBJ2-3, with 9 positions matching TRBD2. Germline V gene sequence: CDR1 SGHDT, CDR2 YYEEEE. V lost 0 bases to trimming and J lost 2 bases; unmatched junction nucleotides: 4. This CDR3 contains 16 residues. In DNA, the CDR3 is TGTGCCAGCAGCTTGGAATTAGCGGGGGTCACAGATACGCAGTATTTT. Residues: CASSLELAGVTDTQYF.

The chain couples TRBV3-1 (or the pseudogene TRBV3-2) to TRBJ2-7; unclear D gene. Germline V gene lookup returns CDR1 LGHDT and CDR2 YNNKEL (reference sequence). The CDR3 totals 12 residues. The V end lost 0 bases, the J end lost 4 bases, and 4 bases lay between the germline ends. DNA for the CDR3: TGTGCCAGCAGCCAAGACCCATACGAGCAGTACTTC. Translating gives CASSQDPYEQYF.

The CDR3: CASSMNRGGTEAFF. CDR3 in DNA: TGTGCCAGTAGTATGAACAGGGGTGGCACTGAAGCTTTCTTT. This chain joins TRBV19 and TRBJ1-1, with 7 bases matching TRBD1. After removal of 3 bases from V and 4 bases from J, the junction contained 5 bases not matched to a gene. Germline V gene sequence: CDR1 LNHDA, CDR2 SQIVND (reference sequence). This CDR3 spans 14 amino acids.

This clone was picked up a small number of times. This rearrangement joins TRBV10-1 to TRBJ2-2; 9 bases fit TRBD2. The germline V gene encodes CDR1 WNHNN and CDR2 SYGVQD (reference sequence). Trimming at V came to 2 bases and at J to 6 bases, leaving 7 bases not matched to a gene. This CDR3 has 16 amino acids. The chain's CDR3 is CASSEASGTWAGELFF. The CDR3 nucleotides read TGCGCCAGCAGTGAGGCTAGCGGGACCTGGGCCGGGGAGCTGTTTTTT.

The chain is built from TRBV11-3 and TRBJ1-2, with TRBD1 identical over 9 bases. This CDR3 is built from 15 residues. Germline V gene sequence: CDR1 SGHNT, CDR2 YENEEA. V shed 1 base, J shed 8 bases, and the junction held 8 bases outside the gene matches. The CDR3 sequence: CASSLGTGQGRGYTF. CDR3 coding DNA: TGTGCCAGCAGCTTAGGCACGGGACAGGGAAGGGGCTACACCTTC.

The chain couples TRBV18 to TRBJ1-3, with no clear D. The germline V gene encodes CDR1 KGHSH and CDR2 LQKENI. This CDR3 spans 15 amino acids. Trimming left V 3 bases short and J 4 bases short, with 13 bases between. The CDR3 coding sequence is TGTGCCAGCTCACCTCCCGGCGGGTCCGGAAACACCATATATTTT. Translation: CASSPPGGSGNTIYF.

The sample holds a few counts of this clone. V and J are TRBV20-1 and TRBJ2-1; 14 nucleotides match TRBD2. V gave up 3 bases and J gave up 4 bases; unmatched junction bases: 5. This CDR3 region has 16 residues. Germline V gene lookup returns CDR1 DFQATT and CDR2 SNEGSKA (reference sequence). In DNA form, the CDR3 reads TGCAGTGCTAGTCCGACTAGCGGGAGGGGGTACAATGAGCAGTTCTTC. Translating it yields CSASPTSGRGYNEQFF.

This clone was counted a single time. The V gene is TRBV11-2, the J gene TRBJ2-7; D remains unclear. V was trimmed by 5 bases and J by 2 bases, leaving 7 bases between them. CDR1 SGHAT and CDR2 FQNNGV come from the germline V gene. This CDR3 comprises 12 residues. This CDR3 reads CASSPRTYEQYF. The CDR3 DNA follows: TGTGCCAGCAGCCCGCGGACCTACGAGCAGTACTTC.

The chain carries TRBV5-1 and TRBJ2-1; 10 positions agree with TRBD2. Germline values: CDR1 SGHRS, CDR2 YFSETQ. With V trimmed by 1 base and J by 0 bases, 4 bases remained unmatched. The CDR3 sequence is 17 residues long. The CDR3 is CASSLSASGSSYNEQFF. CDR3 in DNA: TGCGCCAGCAGCTTGTCCGCTAGCGGGAGCTCCTACAATGAGCAGTTCTTC.

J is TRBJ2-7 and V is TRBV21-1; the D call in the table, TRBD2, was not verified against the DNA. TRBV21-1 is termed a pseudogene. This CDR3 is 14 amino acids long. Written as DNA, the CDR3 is TGTGCCAGCGGGGGACTAGCGGGATCCTACGAGCAGTACTTC. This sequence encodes CASGGLAGSYEQYF.

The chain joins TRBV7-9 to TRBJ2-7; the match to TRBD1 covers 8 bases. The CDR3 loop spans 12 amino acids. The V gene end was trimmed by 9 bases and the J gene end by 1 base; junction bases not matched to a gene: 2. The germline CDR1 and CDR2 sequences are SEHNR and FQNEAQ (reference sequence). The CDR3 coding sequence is TGTGCCAGTGGACAGGGATCCTACGAGCAGTACTTC. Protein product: CASGQGSYEQYF.

This CDR3 is CASSTFGQAAYEQYF. The CDR3 DNA reads TGTGCCAGTAGTACCTTCGGACAGGCCGCCTACGAGCAGTACTTC. The chain employs TRBV19 and TRBJ2-7, with TRBD1 matching over 7 bases. V shed 4 bases, J shed 2 bases, and the junction held 8 bases outside the gene matches. The CDR3 has 15 amino acids. CDR1 and CDR2 (germline): LNHDA, SQIVND (reference sequence).

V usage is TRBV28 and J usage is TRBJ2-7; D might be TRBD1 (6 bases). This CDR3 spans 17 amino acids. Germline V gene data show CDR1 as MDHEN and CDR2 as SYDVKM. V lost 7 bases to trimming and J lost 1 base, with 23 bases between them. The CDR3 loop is CASTTIRGVGSSYEQYF. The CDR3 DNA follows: TGTGCCAGCACAACAATCAGGGGCGTAGGTTCTTCCTACGAGCAGTACTTC.

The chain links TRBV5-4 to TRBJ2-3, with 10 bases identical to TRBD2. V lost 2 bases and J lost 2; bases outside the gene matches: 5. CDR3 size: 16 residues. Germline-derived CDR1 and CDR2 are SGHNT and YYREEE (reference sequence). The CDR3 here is CASSLKTSGHTDTQYF. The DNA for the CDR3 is TGTGCCAGCAGCTTAAAGACTAGCGGGCACACAGATACGCAGTATTTT.

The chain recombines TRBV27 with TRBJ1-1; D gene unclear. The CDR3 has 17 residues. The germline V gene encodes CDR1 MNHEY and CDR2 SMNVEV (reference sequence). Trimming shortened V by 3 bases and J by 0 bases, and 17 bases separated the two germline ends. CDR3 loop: CASSLVLRAGLNTEAFF. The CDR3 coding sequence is TGTGCCAGCAGTTTGGTCCTGCGGGCAGGATTGAACACTGAAGCTTTCTTT.

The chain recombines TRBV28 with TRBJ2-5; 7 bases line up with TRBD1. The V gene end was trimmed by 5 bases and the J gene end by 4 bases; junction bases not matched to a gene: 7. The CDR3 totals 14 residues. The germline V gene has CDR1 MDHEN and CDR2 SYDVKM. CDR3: CASSPPDRAETQYF. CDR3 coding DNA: TGTGCCAGCAGTCCTCCAGACAGGGCAGAGACCCAGTACTTC.

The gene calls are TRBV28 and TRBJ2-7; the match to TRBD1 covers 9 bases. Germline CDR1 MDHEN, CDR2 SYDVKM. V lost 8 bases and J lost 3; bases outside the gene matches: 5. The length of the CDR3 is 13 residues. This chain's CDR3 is CASRRQGGYEQYF. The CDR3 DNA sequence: TGTGCCAGCCGACGACAGGGGGGCTACGAGCAGTACTTC. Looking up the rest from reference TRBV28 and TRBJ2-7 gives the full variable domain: DVKVTQSSRYLVKRTGEKVFLECVQDMDHENMFWYRQDPGLGLRLIYFSYDVKMKEKGDIPEGYSVSREKKERFSLILESASTNQTSMYLCASRRQGGYEQYFGPGTRLTVT.

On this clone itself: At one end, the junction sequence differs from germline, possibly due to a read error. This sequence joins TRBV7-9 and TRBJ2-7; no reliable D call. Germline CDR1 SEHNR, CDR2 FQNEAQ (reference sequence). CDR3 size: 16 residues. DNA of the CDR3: TGTGCCAGCAGCTTAGCGACGTCGACCCCCCCGTACGAGGAGTACTTC. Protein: CASSLATSTPPYEEYF. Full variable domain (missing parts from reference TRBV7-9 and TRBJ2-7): DTGVSQNPRHKITKRGQNVTFRCDPISEHNRLYWYRQTLGQGPEFLTYFQNEAQLEKSRLLSDRFSAERPKGSFSTLEIQRTEQGDSAMYLCASSLATSTPPYEEYFGPGTRLTVT.

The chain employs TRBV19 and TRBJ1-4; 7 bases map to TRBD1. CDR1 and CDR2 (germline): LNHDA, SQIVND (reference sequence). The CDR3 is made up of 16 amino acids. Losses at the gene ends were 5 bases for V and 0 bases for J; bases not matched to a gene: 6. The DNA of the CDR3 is TGTGCCAGTAGTCCCCAGCAGGGGGCAACTAATGAAAAACTGTTTTTT. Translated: CASSPQQGATNEKLFF. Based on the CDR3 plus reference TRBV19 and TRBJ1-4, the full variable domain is DGGITQSPKYLFRKEGQNVTLSCEQNLNHDAMYWYRQDPGQGLRLIYYSQIVNDFQKGDIAEGYSVSREKKESFPLTVTSAQKNPTAFYLCASSPQQGATNEKLFFGSGTQLSVL.